This entry lists 2 T cell receptor beta chains sequenced from one sample in a study of Graves' ophthalmopathy and Graves' hyperthyroidism. RNA served as the template for amplifying TCR beta CDR3 regions. HTBI primers served in a first-round RT-PCR, which a second-round multiplex PCR followed. A single record per CDR3 protein comes from TCRdb applying MiXCR to the multiplex PCR reads. The sample holds hundreds of thousands of distinct CDR3 sequences; 20% to 25% are singletons and the top ten take around 3.1%. Source material: peripheral blood. The receptors here all came from a woman aged 18-35 years with stable Graves' hyperthyroidism.

This clonotype was counted many times. The rearrangement uses TRBV6-1 and TRBJ2-2; tentatively, D is TRBD2 (6 bases). Germline CDR1 is MNHNS and CDR2 is SASEGT. This CDR3 contains 13 residues. The V and J ends lost 6 bases and 6 bases respectively, with 11 bases between them. The CDR3 DNA sequence: TGTGCCAGCAGAACCAGGGAGGCCGGGGAGCTGTTTTTT. Its translation is CASRTREAGELFF.

This clonotype was seen ten or more times. The rearrangement links TRBV20-1 to TRBJ2-5, with D uncertain. The CDR3 has 13 residues. Germline V lookup: CDR1 DFQATT, CDR2 SNEGSKA (reference sequence). V was shortened by 3 bases and J by 5 bases, with 13 bases between the two germline ends. CDR3: CSASDNNRETQYF. The CDR3 region has the DNA TGCAGTGCTAGCGACAATAACCGGGAGACCCAGTACTTC.